The entry that follows covers one T cell receptor (beta chain) sequence. Original methodology: Researchers report that nucleated cell counts were estimated from reference gene primer amplification. The protocol was immunoSEQ multiplex PCR, while the TCRdb copy is restricted to in-frame clones and leaves out a portion. From that table come the V and J calls and clone size; the DNA was used to work out D and trimming. The data contain approximately 400,000 clones, approximately 90% of them singletons. Within the 2 weeks before study entry, each person in the exposed group met a COVID-19 case. The data originate from a study of blood T cell repertoires in COVID-19. Overall study context: The origin of the acute and convalescent COVID-19 samples was the United States, Italy and Spain.

The sample taken for sequencing was PBMCs or T cells enriched from blood (not recorded which). The clonotype was recovered from a woman aged 40 to 49 who had been exposed to COVID-19.

Here the CDR3 reads CASKITAGRTDTQYF. The CDR3 bases are TGTGCCAGTAAAATCACAGCGGGGCGCACAGATACGCAGTATTTT. This chain connects TRBV19 to TRBJ2-3; TRBD2 aligns across 7 bases. V was clipped by 7 bases and J by 1 base; unmatched bases: 8. CDR1 is LNHDA and CDR2 is SQIVND in the germline V gene (reference sequence). The CDR3 runs to 15 residues.